This is a list of T cell receptor beta chains from one sample in a study of T cells in Graves' hyperthyroidism and ophthalmopathy. TCRdb reprocessed the multiplex PCR reads via MiXCR and lists one record per CDR3 protein. The sample contains around 340,000 distinct CDR3 sequences, 14% of which appear only once. The specimen was blood. These receptors all come from a woman aged 25 to 39 with Graves' hyperthyroidism. The CDR3 runs from the conserved cysteine through the conserved F or W. D genes are given only for firm matches. Only part of the rows carry a size: once, few, many, or a class if the clone is expanded.

v_gene	d_gene	j_gene	abundance	CDR3nt	CDR3aa
TRBV15	.	TRBJ1-6	few	TGTGCCACGACGAGCTCCTATAATTCACCCCTCCACTTT	CATTSSYNSPLHF
TRBV12-3/TRBV12-4	.	TRBJ2-2	many	TGTGCCAGCAGTTCCAGGGGAAGCACCGGGGAGCTGTTTTTT	CASSSRGSTGELFF
TRBV20-1	.	TRBJ2-7	.	TGCAGTGCCAGTCGGGACACCTACGAGCAGTACTTC	CSASRDTYEQYF
TRBV28	.	TRBJ2-4	many	TGTGCCAGCACCGAGGGTAGCGGTAAAAACATTCAGTACTTC	CASTEGSGKNIQYF
TRBV28	TRBD1	TRBJ2-7	.	TGTGCCAGCAGCCGACCTGGGACAGGGATCTACGAGCAGTACTTC	CASSRPGTGIYEQYF
TRBV6-6	.	TRBJ1-5	.	TGTGCCAGCAGTTACTCGACGTCGAGCAATCAGCCCCAGCATTTT	CASSYSTSSNQPQHF
TRBV12-3/TRBV12-4	.	TRBJ1-1	many	TGTGCCAGCAGGCCCCGTGGAGGGCGCACTGAAGCTTTCTTT	CASRPRGGRTEAFF
TRBV5-1	TRBD1	TRBJ2-3	many	TGCGCCAGCAGCTTGGAGGACAGGGACACAGATACGCAGTATTTT	CASSLEDRDTDTQYF
TRBV5-6	.	TRBJ2-7	.	TGTGCCAGCAGCCCTACAGGGAAGCAGCAGTACTTC	CASSPTGKQQYF
TRBV28	TRBD2	TRBJ2-1	many	TGTGCCAGTATAGGACTAGCTCTCTTTGAGCAGTTCTTC	CASIGLALFEQFF
TRBV6-1	.	TRBJ2-1	.	TGTGCCAGCAGTCCGACGGGGGAATACAATGAGCAGTTCTTC	CASSPTGEYNEQFF
TRBV20-1	.	TRBJ2-5	.	TGCAGTGCTACCAGCTTTAGTCCGGACTCCGACGGAGAGACCCAGTACTTC	CSATSFSPDSDGETQYF
TRBV20-1	.	TRBJ2-7	few	TGCAGTGCTAGAGATTCAGCGTTGGTCGAGCAGTACTTC	CSARDSALVEQYF
TRBV19	.	TRBJ2-1	.	TGTGCCAGTAGACACCATCGGAGCTCCTACAATGAGCAGTTCTTC	CASRHHRSSYNEQFF
TRBV18	TRBD2	TRBJ2-1	.	TGTGCCAGCTCACCACTAGCGGGAGAGAATGAGCAGTTCTTC	CASSPLAGENEQFF
TRBV5-1	.	TRBJ1-2	.	TGTGCCAGCAGCCCACTTCTTCCTCCTAACCCCGAGCATGGCTACACCTTC	CASSPLLPPNPEHGYTF
TRBV28	.	TRBJ1-4	.	TGTGCCAGCAGTTACCGACTAACTAATGAAAAACTGTTTTTT	CASSYRLTNEKLFF
TRBV7-9	.	TRBJ1-1	many	TGTGCCAGCAGCTATTCAGTGAACACTGAAGCTTTCTTT	CASSYSVNTEAFF
TRBV10-2	TRBD2	TRBJ2-1	few	TGCGCCAGCAGTGAGGCGGGAGGGCCCGGTGAGCAGTTCTTC	CASSEAGGPGEQFF
TRBV12-3/TRBV12-4	.	TRBJ1-2	many	TGTGCCAGCAGTTTAGGAGGGAAAGGTGGCTACACCTTC	CASSLGGKGGYTF
TRBV27	.	TRBJ2-7	few	TGTGCCAGCAGTTTTGGGGACGCCGCCTACGAGCAGTACTTC	CASSFGDAAYEQYF
TRBV19	.	TRBJ2-5	.	TGTGCCAGGGGGGCCGTCGCGAACGAACAAGAGACCCAGTACTTC	CARGAVANEQETQYF
TRBV27	.	TRBJ1-5	.	TGTGCCAGCAGTTTATCGAGGGTTGGTACGAACAATCAGCCCCAGCATTTT	CASSLSRVGTNNQPQHF
TRBV30	.	TRBJ2-1	.	TGTGCCTGGAATCGGGACCTGGATGAGCAGTTCTTC	CAWNRDLDEQFF
TRBV3-1	.	TRBJ2-7	.	TGTGCCAGCAGCGATCGGGGACTCTCGATTTGGGAGCAGTACTTC	CASSDRGLSIWEQYF
TRBV13	TRBD2	TRBJ2-1	.	TGTGCCAGCAGCTTGACTAGCATCCATGAGCAGTTCTTC	CASSLTSIHEQFF
TRBV3-1	TRBD2	TRBJ2-7	.	TGTGCCAGCAGCCAACCGGGAGGAACCTACGAGCAGTACTTC	CASSQPGGTYEQYF
TRBV19	.	TRBJ1-5	many	TGTGCCAGTAGTATTCAACAGACCCTTAGCAATCAGCCCCAGCATTTT	CASSIQQTLSNQPQHF
TRBV9	TRBD2	TRBJ2-1	.	TGTGCCAGCTGTCTACACCCGGGGACTAGCGGGAGCGGTTGCAATGAGCAGTTCTTC	CASCLHPGTSGSGCNEQFF
TRBV7-9	.	TRBJ1-1	.	TGTGCCAGCAGCTTAGCCCCGGGACAAGGGAACACTGAAGCTTTCTTT	CASSLAPGQGNTEAFF
TRBV20-1	.	TRBJ1-1	.	TGCAGTGCTAGAGTGGACCGAGCTGGTGCTTTCTTT	CSARVDRAGAFF
TRBV20-1	TRBD1	TRBJ1-6	.	TGCAGTGCACAGGGGGGGGTTGGGTCACCCCTCCACTTT	CSAQGGVGSPLHF
TRBV7-8	.	TRBJ2-1	.	TGTGCCAGCAGCTTAGTAAGTTTTGGTGAGCAGTTCTTC	CASSLVSFGEQFF
TRBV6-2/TRBV6-3	.	TRBJ2-4	.	TGTGCCAGCAAAACTCACGGACTAGCCAAAAACATTCAGTACTTC	CASKTHGLAKNIQYF
TRBV6-2/TRBV6-3	.	TRBJ1-5	.	TGTGCCAGCAGTAACAGGGTTACCCAGCATTTT	CASSNRVTQHF
TRBV3-1	.	TRBJ2-7	many	TGTGCCAGCAGCTTTCTGACTGGAGGCTACGAGCAGTACTTC	CASSFLTGGYEQYF
TRBV3-1	.	TRBJ2-2	few	TGTGCCAGCACCCTCGGGACACGGCCTAACACCGGGGAGCTGTTTTTT	CASTLGTRPNTGELFF
TRBV20-1	.	TRBJ1-5	few	TGCAGTGCTAAAACCGGGACTAGCGGGAGGCCCATCGAGCTTACGCAGCATTTT	CSAKTGTSGRPIELTQHF
TRBV28	.	TRBJ1-1	many	TGTGCCAGCAGTCGGACGGCGAACACTGAAGCTTTCTTT	CASSRTANTEAFF
TRBV29-1	.	TRBJ2-7	many	TGCAGCGTTGAAGACCAAACAGTATACGAGCAGTACTTC	CSVEDQTVYEQYF
TRBV20-1	TRBD2	TRBJ2-7	many	TGCAGTGCACCGCCGAGCGGGAGAATCTACGAGCAGTACTTC	CSAPPSGRIYEQYF
TRBV10-1	.	TRBJ2-7	many	TGCGCCAGCAGTGACCCCGGGCCGGGGAAAGAGCAGTACTTC	CASSDPGPGKEQYF
TRBV20-1	.	TRBJ2-7	many	TGCAGTGCTAGAGATGACACCGGACCTGTACACTACGAGCAGTACTTC	CSARDDTGPVHYEQYF
TRBV20-1	.	TRBJ2-7	many	TGCAGTGCTAGTGCAGGGTACGAGCAGTACTTC	CSASAGYEQYF
TRBV20-1	.	TRBJ2-7	many	TGCAGTGCTAGAGATCAACGCGAGCAGTACTTC	CSARDQREQYF
TRBV29-1	TRBD1	TRBJ1-1	many	TGCAGCGTTGTAAGACAGGGCACCCCTGAAGCTTTCTTT	CSVVRQGTPEAFF
TRBV29-1	.	TRBJ1-5	.	TGCAGCGTTGCGAGGGCCGATAATCAGCCCCAGCATTTT	CSVARADNQPQHF
TRBV5-1	TRBD2	TRBJ2-5	few	TGCGCCAGCAATCCCCTCGCCGGGACTAGAGAGACCCAGTACTTC	CASNPLAGTRETQYF
TRBV28	.	TRBJ1-1	many	TGTGCCAGCAGTTTCTGGGCTACTGAAGCTTTCTTT	CASSFWATEAFF
TRBV2	.	TRBJ1-1	many	TGTGCCAGCTACCCGGGTGGCCCCCTACTTGAAGCTTTCTTT	CASYPGGPLLEAFF
TRBV29-1	.	TRBJ2-2	many	TGCAGCGTTGCCCTAGCGCGACGTAACACCGGGGAGCTGTTTTTT	CSVALARRNTGELFF
TRBV5-6	TRBD2	TRBJ2-1	once	TGTGCCAGCAGCCTTTGGCGGGAGGACGACAATGAGCAGTTCTTC	CASSLWREDDNEQFF